One sample yielded the 26 T cell receptor beta chains listed below, sequenced in a study of OX40 agonist ivuxolimab in advanced cancers. Sequencing used immunoSEQ multiplex PCR; TCRdb keeps in-frame clones, though not all of them. The sample has 55,000 to 70,000 clones; around 83% are singletons. This sample comprised CD4+ or CD8+ T cells sorted from blood, obtained in a trial of the OX40 agonist ivuxolimab. These receptors were taken from an adult with an advanced solid tumor such as melanoma, head and neck, liver or kidney cancer.

The chain is built from TRBV7-8 and TRBJ1-5; 8 positions match TRBD1. Germline trimming cut 7 bases from V and 3 bases from J; bases unmatched to any gene: 11. The CDR3 has 16 residues. Germline-derived CDR1 and CDR2 are SGHVS and FQNEAQ. The CDR3 spells CASTPYRDRLNQPQHF. The CDR3 region has the DNA TGTGCCAGCACCCCATACCGGGACAGGCTCAATCAGCCCCAGCATTTT.

The V gene is TRBV5-1, the J gene TRBJ1-4; TRBD1 matches 8 bases. After removal of 7 bases from V and 7 bases from J, the junction contained 12 bases not matched to a gene. The CDR3 extends over 15 amino acids. Germline V gene sequence: CDR1 SGHRS, CDR2 YFSETQ. In nucleotides, the CDR3 is TGCGCCAGCCGCCATTCGACAGGGGCTGCTGAAAAACTGTTTTTT. This sequence encodes CASRHSTGAAEKLFF. Full variable domain (outside the CDR3, taken from reference TRBV5-1 and TRBJ1-4): KAGVTQTPRYLIKTRGQQVTLSCSPISGHRSVSWYQQTPGQGLQFLFEYFSETQRNKGNFPGRFSGRQFSNSRSEMNVSTLELGDSALYLCASRHSTGAAEKLFFGSGTQLSVL.

V usage is TRBV5-1 and J usage is TRBJ1-4; perhaps TRBD1 as D (6 bases). The germline CDR1 and CDR2 sequences are SGHRS and YFSETQ. V was shortened by 6 bases and J by 8 bases, with 17 bases between the two germline ends. This CDR3 is built from 14 residues. The DNA of the CDR3 is TGCGCCAGCACCCAGGGGAGCCCCTCCGAAAAACTGTTTTTT. This encodes CASTQGSPSEKLFF.

The V gene is TRBV21-1, the J gene TRBJ2-7; the table names TRBD1, a call not compared with the DNA. TRBV21-1 is listed as a pseudogene. The CDR3 runs 12 residues. The CDR3 sequence is CARQEKLYEQYF. The CDR3 DNA is TGTGCCAGACAGGAAAAACTCTACGAGCAGTACTTC.

V gene TRBV19 combines with J gene TRBJ1-1; unclear D gene. The CDR3 has 13 amino acids. Germline V gives CDR1 LNHDA, CDR2 SQIVND (reference sequence). Trimming took 3 bases from V and 2 from J, leaving 7 bases between them. The CDR3 loop reads CASSITRNTEAFF. CDR3 sequence (DNA): TGTGCCAGTAGTATCACAAGAAACACTGAAGCTTTCTTT.

The chain carries TRBV27 and TRBJ2-7; D is perhaps TRBD1 (5 bases). Trimming cost V 6 bases and J 4 bases, with 19 bases left between them. Germline V gene lookup returns CDR1 MNHEY and CDR2 SMNVEV (reference sequence). This CDR3 has 15 amino acids. This CDR3 reads CASSPRKITGYEQYF. The DNA for the CDR3 is TGTGCCAGCAGCCCCCGAAAAATCACAGGATACGAGCAGTACTTC.

The J gene is TRBJ1-6, the V gene TRBV7-2, with 9 bases that match TRBD1. V trimming: 1 base; J trimming: 9 bases; junction bases outside the gene matches: 4. Per germline, CDR1 SGHTA and CDR2 FQGNSA. The CDR3 is 15 amino acids. The CDR3 DNA reads TGTGCCAGCAGCTTAGGACAGGGGGGGAGTTCACCCCTCCACTTT. The encoded protein is CASSLGQGGSSPLHF.

V gene TRBV19 combines with J gene TRBJ2-3; TRBD1 matches 8 bases. Germline V gene data show CDR1 as LNHDA and CDR2 as SQIVND (reference sequence). With 6 bases clipped from V and 0 bases from J, the junction kept 8 bases outside the gene matches. The CDR3 is 16 residues long. CDR3 nucleotides: TGTGCCAGTAGAGACAGGGGCCTTACTAGCACAGATACGCAGTATTTT. It translates to CASRDRGLTSTDTQYF.

The V and J genes are TRBV5-1 and TRBJ1-1, with D hard to call. V was cut by 4 bases and J by 3 bases, with 10 bases left in between. Germline lookup yields CDR1 SGHRS and CDR2 YFSETQ. The CDR3 length is 13 residues. The DNA for the CDR3 is TGCGCCAGCAGCGCGCGAAAGGACACTGAAGCTTTCTTT. Encoded protein: CASSARKDTEAFF.

The chain employs TRBV6-5 and TRBJ1-2; no definite D call. CDR3 length: 12 residues. V lost 6 bases to trimming and J lost 14 bases, with 19 bases between them. Germline V gives CDR1 MNHEY, CDR2 SVGAGI. In nucleotides, the CDR3 is TGTGCCAGCAGCCGGACGGGTGCTATGGAAACCTTC. This sequence encodes CASSRTGAMETF.

The gene calls are TRBV7-3 and TRBJ1-1; TRBD1 might be the D (5 bases). The germline V and J ends were trimmed by 1 base and 3 bases, with 9 bases remaining between them. The CDR3 is made up of 14 amino acids. In germline, CDR1 is SGHTA, CDR2 FQGTGA. The CDR3 here is CASSLSGGYTEAFF. As DNA, the CDR3 is TGTGCCAGCAGCTTAAGTGGGGGTTACACTGAAGCTTTCTTT.

J is TRBJ1-2 and V is TRBV6-5; D unclear. The CDR3 covers 11 residues. Germline CDR1 reads MNHEY; CDR2 reads SVGAGI. The V end lost 9 bases, the J end lost 7 bases, and 12 bases lay between the germline ends. The CDR3 reads CASTKTGGYTF. CDR3 nucleotides: TGTGCCAGTACCAAAACGGGTGGCTACACCTTC.

The V gene is TRBV11-2, the J gene TRBJ2-7; weak D call: TRBD1 (6 bases). CDR1 SGHAT and CDR2 FQNNGV come from the germline V gene. V was shortened by 5 bases and J by 5 bases, with 13 bases between the two germline ends. CDR3 length: 13 residues. CDR3 residues: CASSPHQGHEQYF. The CDR3 coding sequence is TGTGCCAGCAGCCCCCACCAGGGGCACGAGCAGTACTTC.

This clone was picked up a small number of times. The chain has TRBV19 and TRBJ2-1; 8 bases are shared with TRBD2. The length of the CDR3 is 15 residues. The V gene's germline CDR1 is LNHDA and CDR2 SQIVND (reference sequence). Trimming at V came to 1 base and at J to 2 bases, leaving 1 base not matched to a gene. The CDR3 bases are TGTGCCAGTAGTATAGTAGCGGGACCCTACAATGAGCAGTTCTTC. This codes for CASSIVAGPYNEQFF.

The gene calls are TRBV6-1 and TRBJ1-1; a possible D gene is TRBD1 (5 bases). CDR1 is MNHNS and CDR2 is SASEGT in the germline V gene. The CDR3 runs to 14 residues. V was trimmed by 6 bases and J by 1 base, leaving 12 bases between them. The CDR3 reads CASRPGMGNTEAFF. The DNA for the CDR3 is TGTGCCAGCAGACCAGGGATGGGGAACACTGAAGCTTTCTTT.

As for this clone: The junction and the germline gene differ at one end; a read error may be behind it. At the DNA level, this CDR3 is encoded by other sequences in the same sample as well. V and J are TRBV7-2 and TRBJ2-7, with D perhaps being TRBD1 or TRBD2 (5 bases each). The germline V gene has CDR1 SGHTA and CDR2 FQGNSA. The CDR3 is 14 amino acids. Written as DNA, the CDR3 is TGTGCTAGCAGCTCCCCGGGACGTTCCTACGAGCAGTACTTC. Translating it yields CASSSPGRSYEQYF. Using reference TRBV7-2 and TRBJ2-7 for the parts outside the CDR3, the full variable domain is GAGVSQSPSNKVTEKGKDVELRCDPISGHTALYWYRQSLGQGLEFLIYFQGNSAPDKSGLPSDRFSAERTGGSVSTLTIQRTQQEDSAVYLCASSSPGRSYEQYFGPGTRLTVT.

In its sample, this clone was seen a few times. The chain employs TRBV2 and TRBJ1-1; TRBD1 might be the D (5 bases). In germline, CDR1 is SNHLY, CDR2 FYNNEI. Trimming pared 7 bases from V and 1 base from J, leaving 13 bases between. This CDR3 region has 14 residues. CDR3 protein: CASTAVGTNTEAFF. CDR3 in DNA: TGTGCCAGCACCGCAGTCGGGACGAACACTGAAGCTTTCTTT.

The chain joins TRBV6-1 to TRBJ1-1; D gene ambiguous. Germline-derived CDR1 and CDR2 are MNHNS and SASEGT. The CDR3 contains 13 residues. Trimming took off 6 bases at V and 1 base at J, with 9 bases between the two ends. This chain's CDR3 is CASRRERNTEAFF. CDR3 coding DNA: TGTGCCAGCAGGCGAGAACGGAACACTGAAGCTTTCTTT.

About this clone itself: The germline gene is not matched at one end of the junction; a read error may be the cause. V gene TRBV18 combines with J gene TRBJ2-7, with 9 nucleotides matching TRBD2. The germline gives CDR1 KGHSH, CDR2 LQKENI. CDR3 length: 15 amino acids. CDR3 nucleotides: TGTGCCAGCTCACCACGACGGGGAGCGGGGGGCCGTCCTCACTTC. Protein sequence: CASSPRRGAGGRPHF.

This clone was seen more than once but under ten times. The V call is TRBV18, the J call TRBJ1-5; tentative D call: TRBD1 (6 bases). Deletions cut 6 bases from V and 6 bases from J, with 15 bases between. CDR1 KGHSH and CDR2 LQKENI come from the germline V gene. This CDR3 spans 14 amino acids. For the CDR3, the DNA is TGTGCCAGCTCTCCTACGGGGGGGCTTCAGCCCCAGCATTTT. Amino acid sequence: CASSPTGGLQPQHF.

This rearrangement joins TRBV18 to TRBJ1-2; 9 bases are shared with TRBD1. Trimming cost V 1 base and J 6 bases; bases outside gene matches: 6. Germline CDR1 and CDR2: KGHSH and LQKENI. The CDR3 loop spans 15 amino acids. The CDR3 DNA reads TGTGCCAGCTCACCACTGGAGACAGGGGGTGATGGCTACACCTTC. It translates to CASSPLETGGDGYTF.

This clone was picked up one time. This chain connects TRBV30 to TRBJ2-5; no reliable D call. V was pared by 4 bases and J by 4 bases, with 13 bases between. The CDR3 totals 13 residues. Germline V gene data show CDR1 as GTSNPN and CDR2 as SVGIG (reference sequence). As DNA, the CDR3 is TGTGCCTGGAACACGCACAGAACAGAGACCCAGTACTTC. It is translated as CAWNTHRTETQYF.

The gene calls are TRBV19 and TRBJ1-2; tentative D call: TRBD1 (6 bases). Germline V gene sequence: CDR1 LNHDA, CDR2 SQIVND (reference sequence). V lost 3 bases and J 0 bases, leaving 14 bases between the germline ends. The CDR3 spans 16 residues. The CDR3: CASSMGGAGPNYGYTF. The DNA of the CDR3 is TGTGCCAGTAGTATGGGGGGGGCAGGCCCTAACTATGGCTACACCTTC.

This CDR3 is CASSPRQGVRWSGYTF. In DNA form, the CDR3 reads TGTGCCAGCTCACCACGCCAGGGGGTCCGCTGGTCTGGCTACACCTTC. This chain connects TRBV18 to TRBJ1-2, with TRBD1 identical over 7 bases. The germline gives CDR1 KGHSH, CDR2 LQKENI. V shed 1 base and J 7 bases; nucleotides not matched to a gene: 12. The CDR3 extends over 16 amino acids.

CDR3 sequence reads: CASGQGRNTIYF. CDR3 in DNA: TGTGCCAGTGGACAGGGGAGGAACACCATATATTTT. The chain employs TRBV19 and TRBJ1-3; 9 bases line up with TRBD1. Germline V lookup: CDR1 LNHDA, CDR2 SQIVND (reference sequence). J was trimmed by 7 bases and V by 8 bases; bases with no gene match: 3. The length of the CDR3 is 12 residues.

The CDR3 is CASSPPGGRQNIQYF. In DNA form, the CDR3 reads TGTGCCAGCTCACCCCCTGGGGGTCGGCAAAACATTCAGTACTTC. The chain carries TRBV18 and TRBJ2-4; the D call may be TRBD1 or TRBD2 (5 bases each). Germline-derived CDR1 and CDR2 are KGHSH and LQKENI. Between the trimmed V and J ends, which lost 3 bases and 5 bases, there was a span of 14 bases. The CDR3 extends over 15 amino acids.